This T cell receptor (beta chain) was sequenced in a study of blood T cell repertoires in COVID-19 (dated by TCRdb to between 2020 and 2021). Some background on the complete study: The collaborator samples originated in the United States, Italy and Spain and spanned the acute and convalescent phases of COVID-19. The samples were drawn from the first 160 participants of the ongoing ImmuneRACE study and from under 1,500 subjects provided by 6 global collaborators. A freely available public database, intended as a resource for researchers studying the immune response to SARS-CoV-2, is where the repertoires were released. Sample metadata almost always included a de-identified subject ID, COVID-19 status, age in years and sex. The material from the prospective study consisted of cDNA or gDNA derived from T cells, B-cell-depleted T cells, or PBMCs. Where available, HLA class I and class II types were obtained from metadata supplied by the sample provider rather than from assay-based typing. Subjects who had been exposed to COVID-19, were actively infected with it, or had recovered from it provided the deeply sampled blood TCRbeta repertoires that made up the dataset.

Participants in the prospective study were aged about 18 to 95 years, lived in approximately 26 United States geographic areas, and enrolled through a virtual design. In the prospective study, cohorts were assigned on the basis of participant-reported clinical history obtained from a screening survey and a study questionnaire. For ImmuneRACE Cohort 3, a participant was defined as recovered based on two consecutive negative NP/OP PCR tests, clearance by a healthcare professional, or resolution of symptoms. Each participant in the prospective study had whole blood, serum and a nasopharyngeal or oropharyngeal swab collected by mobile phlebotomists. Prospective study participants could optionally give additional blood draws and questionnaires over an approximately two-month period. Before DNA extraction, prospective study blood samples were shipped either frozen or at room temperature. TCRbeta CDR3 regions were amplified from genomic DNA by means of the immunoSEQ Assay, a bias-controlled multiplex PCR. The source study handled its data this way. The number of nucleated cells in each sample was estimated from the amplification of reference gene primers within the assay. To quantify the absolute abundance of each unique TCRbeta CDR3 rearrangement, sequence reads were collapsed and filtered. For each sample, productive Simpson clonality was calculated as the square root of Simpson's diversity index over productive rearrangements. Drawn from immuneACCESS, this table holds only the in-frame rearrangements with V and J called that TCRdb kept. Clones are partly lost; checked studies trace under half to an unresolved V gene and leave the rest unexplained. V and J calls and clone size are those listed in that table; D and trimming were worked out from the DNA. This sample lists 95,000 to 150,000 clones; 80% to 85% were detected once. The ten largest make up about 4% of the sample.

Remarks on this clone: The antigen it binds to is not known. The record has no base qualities; no much larger clone is one base away.

Overall study outcomes, separate from this receptor: The amount of clinical and demographic metadata varied by source and participant and was provided uncurated.

Sequenced input: PBMCs or T cells enriched from blood (not recorded which). This TCR was sampled from a woman aged 25 to 45 who had recovered from COVID-19.

The CDR3 protein sequence reads: CASSETTDNTGELFF. The DNA is as follows: TGTGCCAGCAGCGAAACAACAGATAACACCGGGGAGCTGTTTTTT. The sequence joins TRBV6-4 to TRBJ2-2, with no confidently assigned D gene. The germline V gene encodes CDR1 MRHNA and CDR2 SNTAGT. Deletion took 6 bases off V and 2 bases off J, with a span of 13 bases between the germline ends. Including the terminal cysteine and phenylalanine, the CDR3 comprises 15 residues. CDR3 DNA only is kept here, 45 bases in frame from base 1.